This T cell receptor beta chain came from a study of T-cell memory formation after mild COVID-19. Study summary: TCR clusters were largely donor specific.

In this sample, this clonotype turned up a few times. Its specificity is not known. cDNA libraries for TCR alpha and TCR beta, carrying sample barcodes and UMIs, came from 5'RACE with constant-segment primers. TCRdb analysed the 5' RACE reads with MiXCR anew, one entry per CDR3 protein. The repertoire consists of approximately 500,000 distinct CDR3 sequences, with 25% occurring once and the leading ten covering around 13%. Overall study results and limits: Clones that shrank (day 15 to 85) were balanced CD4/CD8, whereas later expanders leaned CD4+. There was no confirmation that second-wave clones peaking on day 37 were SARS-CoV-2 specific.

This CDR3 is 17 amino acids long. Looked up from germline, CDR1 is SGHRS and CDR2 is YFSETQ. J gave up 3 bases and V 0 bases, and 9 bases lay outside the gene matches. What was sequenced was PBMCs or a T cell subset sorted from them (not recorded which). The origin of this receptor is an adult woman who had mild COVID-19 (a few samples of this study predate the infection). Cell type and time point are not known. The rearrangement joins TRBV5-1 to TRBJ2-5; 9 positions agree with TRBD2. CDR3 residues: CASSLGGLARREETQYF. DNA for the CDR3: TGCGCCAGCAGCTTGGGCGGACTAGCGCGGAGGGAAGAGACCCAGTACTTC.